This TCR beta chain comes out of a study of identical twins (TCRdb year 2016). Regarding the research as a whole: To test whether fetal clonotypes persist, the study used deep sequencing on TCR alpha and beta repertoires from monozygotic twins, unrelated adults of various ages, and cord blood. Replicate twin experiments were performed at different times using different library preparation protocols to rule out contamination.

Only healthy Caucasian donors were included. Three pairs of female monozygotic twins, all aged roughly 18 to 29 years, were included in the twin cohort. Positive isolation kits from Invitrogen were used to isolate the CD4+ and CD8+ T cell populations. Receptors were amplified or captured by 5' RACE. Instrument on record: Illumina HiSeq 2000. A universal primer binding site was introduced by template switching, and a unique molecular identifier was present in the final cDNA, enabling accurate counting of TCR cDNA molecules. First-strand cDNA for TCR alpha and beta chains was synthesized from specific primers in the conserved constant-segment region. To control for contamination, every cDNA library was double barcoded, receiving both a SMART-Mk sample barcode and Illumina barcodes. TruSeq adapter sequences, together with Illumina sample barcodes, were added in two successive PCR steps. The TCR alpha and beta cDNA libraries were sequenced on the Illumina HiSeq platform using custom primers. The study's processing was this. MiGEC processed the raw reads to extract unique molecular identifiers, while MiXCR was used to determine the CDR3 positions. Recombination models were inferred per individual with the repgenHMM and IGoR tools using an EM algorithm. Shared clonotype analysis was performed with the tcR package in R, normalizing sharing by the product of cloneset sizes. To study raw recombination free of thymic and clonal selection effects, out-of-frame nonproductive sequences were analyzed. TCRdb's own reprocessing of the public reads used fastp at Q25 and MiXCR and kept productive beta chains. Rows are unified per CDR3 protein, each entry keeping the most common DNA and genes. The authors' filters were not applied to this entry. In this sample the table shows about 470,000 distinct CDR3 sequences, 20% to 25% of which occur a single time. The ten largest make up 2.9% of the sample.

This clonotype appeared a few times. This clone's antigen is unknown. Base quality data are lacking; no much larger clone is found one base away. General conclusions and limits of the study: In monozygotic twins, recombination models systematically underestimated out-of-frame TCR alpha sharing, but the models matched the sharing seen between unrelated individuals. Invariant T cells such as MAIT and iNKT could partly confound zero-insertion analyses, although diverse VJ usage argued against such confounding for most clonotypes. Compared with coincidental sharing between unrelated individuals, out-of-frame TCR alpha sequences shared between twins showed an excess of sequences with low generation probability. A weaker excess of twin sharing was found in beta out-of-frame sequences because the signal-to-noise ratio was lowered by fewer shared sequences. Conclusions relied on cross-sectional statistical analysis, since the same donors could not be followed over many years. Abundant cord blood beta clonotypes had fewer insertions, young adult naive repertoires showed a similar but weaker trend, and memory repertoires showed no such trend.

The data were also submitted as part of a second study, on T cells expressing NK-cell markers. As that second paper reports: In sorted CD3+CD56+NKG2C+, CD3+CD56+NKG2C- and CD3+CD56-NKG2C+ T-cell subsets from eight or nine donors, TCR beta-chain repertoires were profiled. Among the eight sequenced donors, only one was HCMV-seronegative, while the other seven were HCMV-seropositive. To restrict sorting to alphabetaTCR-expressing T cells, an anti-gammadeltaTCR antibody was added in several experiments. In several donors, the dominant CD3+CD56+NKG2C+ clonotypes were found to rank among the top 10 CD8+ clonotypes and to make up about 1.0-7.5% of CD8+ T cells. Those dominant clonotypes were again the most abundant among CD3+CD56-NKG2C+ cells in a handful of donors, at roughly 28.3-65%. It remained unclear whether the expanded NKG2C-expressing T cell clones were specific for HCMV antigens. Randomly selected healthy volunteers, three men and five women, were used as the eight sequenced donors. HCMV serostatus was determined by detecting HCMV-specific IgG in serum with a commercial ELISA kit. MIGEC handled demultiplexing of the reads and grouping by UMI, while MiTCR was used to assemble and quantify clonotypes. To exclude erroneous sequences, any TCR cDNA sequence not supported by at least two reads was discarded. Downstream repertoire analysis used the tcR package, and clonotypes were matched across fractions by CDR3 nucleotide sequence plus V segment. VDJmatch was used to annotate antigen specificity against VDJdb, with one amino acid substitution in CDR3 allowed.

This clonotype was obtained from a woman aged 18-30 years in good health. Sequenced material: CD4+ T cells sorted from blood.

The DNA is TGTGCCACCGTGACGGGACAGATTTACACCGGGGAGCTGTTTTTT. Its coded protein is CATVTGQIYTGELFF. The chain uses TRBV6-2 or TRBV6-3 and TRBJ2-2; TRBD1 agrees with 7 junctional bases. Via the germline V gene, CDR1 is MNHEY and CDR2 SVGEGT. The CDR3 starts with the cysteine, ends with the phenylalanine, and has 15 residues. CDR3 DNA only is kept here, 45 bases in frame from base 1. Clipping removes 10 bases from V and 3 bases from J, with 11 as the unmatched junction base count.